Given below is one T cell receptor beta chain in context. No cognate antigen has been identified for it. Per-nucleotide qualities are absent, and no much larger clonotype sits a single base away. In this study, focal radiation therapy paired with CTLA-4 blockade (ipilimumab) was tested in patients who had chemo-refractory metastatic non-small-cell lung cancer. Receptor amplification or capture employed the immunoSEQ multiplex PCR assay. TCRdb obtained this table from immuneACCESS and retained in-frame rearrangements with V and J assigned. These tables miss some clones; where compared with another copy, unresolved V genes account for less than half of the shortfall, and the remainder is unexplained. The sample includes roughly 59,000 clones, with around three quarters observed a single time. Clones ranked in the top ten supply 6.5% to 9.5% of the sample. These data belong to a study of radiotherapy plus CTLA-4 blockade in lung cancer (dated by TCRdb to between 2017 and 2018). Some background on the complete study: Among the enrolled patients, under 20% had an objective response, and 31% reached disease control. Study-wide findings and limitations: The strongest predictors of response, as reported, were early dynamic changes in blood T cell clones along with a rise in serum interferon-beta after radiation. After treatment with radiotherapy and ipilimumab, TCR clones that originated in tumors expanded in peripheral blood.

CDR1 and CDR2 (MGHRA, YSYEKL) derive from the germline V gene. Trimming accounts for 2 bases at V and 4 bases at J, while the number of junction bases matched to no gene is 3. The CDR3 covers 15 residues, taking in both the cysteine and the phenylalanine. The retained sequence is limited to the CDR3, 45 bases, with the frame set at the first base. The chain couples TRBV4-1 to TRBJ1-2; TRBD1 lines up with 11 middle nucleotides. This TCR derives from a human donor with non-small cell lung cancer whose response to radiotherapy plus ipilimumab could not be evaluated. This specimen was peripheral blood, taken from a patient treated with radiotherapy plus ipilimumab. The base sequence is TGCGCCAGCAGCCAACGGACAGGGGGCGGCTATGGCTACACCTTC. Its translation is CASSQRTGGGYGYTF.